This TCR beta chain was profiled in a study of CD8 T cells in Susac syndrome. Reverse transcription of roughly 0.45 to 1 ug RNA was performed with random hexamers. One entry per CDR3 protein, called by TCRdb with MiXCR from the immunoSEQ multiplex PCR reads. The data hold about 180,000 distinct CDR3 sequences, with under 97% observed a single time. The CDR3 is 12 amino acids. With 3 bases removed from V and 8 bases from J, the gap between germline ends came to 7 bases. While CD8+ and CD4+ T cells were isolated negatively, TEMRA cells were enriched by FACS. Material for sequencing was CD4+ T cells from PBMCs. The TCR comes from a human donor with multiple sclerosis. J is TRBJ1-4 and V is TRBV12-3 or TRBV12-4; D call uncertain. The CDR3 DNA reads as TGTGCCAGCAGTTTGCGGACCGAAAAACTGTTTTTT. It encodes CASSLRTEKLFF.